This record concerns one T cell receptor beta chain sequence. Its target is not known. The source of the sample is a study of T cells in localized non-small cell lung cancer. Study conclusions and caveats: Heterogeneity is still possible, as just one tumor region was sequenced. Clonality peaked in uninvolved adjacent lung rather than tumor. Increased T cell density in blood showed an association with longer overall survival.

Generated by immunoSEQ multiplex PCR, the TCRdb table keeps only in-frame clones and is missing some. The sample carries tens of thousands of clones, more than 65% recorded once. The germline gives CDR1 DFQATT, CDR2 SNEGSKA (reference sequence). V dropped 5 bases and J dropped 6; count of bases not matched to a gene: 2. This CDR3 region has 11 residues. The sequences come from PBMCs, collected before any cancer treatment. The chain links TRBV20-1 to TRBJ1-1; 8 bases fit TRBD1. This TCR came from a man aged 40-75 years with stage II lung adenocarcinoma. CDR3 DNA: TGCAGTGCTTCAGGGGGCTCTGAAGCTTTCTTT. Its translation is CSASGGSEAFF.